Detailed here is one T cell receptor (beta chain). Its antigen is unknown. Both CD4+ and CD8+ T cells were separated by sorting PBMCs. V was clipped by 0 bases and J by 5 bases; unmatched bases: 6. The CDR3 consists of 14 residues. Germline V gene lookup returns CDR1 GTSNPN and CDR2 SVGIG (reference sequence). cDNA prepared by RNA extraction and subsequent reverse transcription served as the template for sequencing. TCRdb's copy holds only in-frame clones and misses some; the assay was immunoSEQ multiplex PCR. The data contain roughly 60,000 clones, 44% of them seen just once; the ten biggest clones take up approximately 50%. The data belong to a study of CD8+ T cells in alopecia areata. Findings and caveats of the study: Across lesional scalp, and particularly alopecia totalis/universalis, clonality surpassed that of normal scalp. Scalp samples also yield sequences from resident alphabeta T cells of normal skin. In patients, TCRs were shared less clearly than in mice, and HLA may possibly be involved.

The clonotype originates from a human donor with alopecia areata. V usage is TRBV30 and J usage is TRBJ2-7, with 8 bases matching TRBD1. Material: NKG2D-low CD8+ T cells sorted from blood. DNA for the CDR3: TGTGCCTGGAGTGTAGGACAGGGAGCCGACGAGCAGTACTTC. Residues: CAWSVGQGADEQYF.